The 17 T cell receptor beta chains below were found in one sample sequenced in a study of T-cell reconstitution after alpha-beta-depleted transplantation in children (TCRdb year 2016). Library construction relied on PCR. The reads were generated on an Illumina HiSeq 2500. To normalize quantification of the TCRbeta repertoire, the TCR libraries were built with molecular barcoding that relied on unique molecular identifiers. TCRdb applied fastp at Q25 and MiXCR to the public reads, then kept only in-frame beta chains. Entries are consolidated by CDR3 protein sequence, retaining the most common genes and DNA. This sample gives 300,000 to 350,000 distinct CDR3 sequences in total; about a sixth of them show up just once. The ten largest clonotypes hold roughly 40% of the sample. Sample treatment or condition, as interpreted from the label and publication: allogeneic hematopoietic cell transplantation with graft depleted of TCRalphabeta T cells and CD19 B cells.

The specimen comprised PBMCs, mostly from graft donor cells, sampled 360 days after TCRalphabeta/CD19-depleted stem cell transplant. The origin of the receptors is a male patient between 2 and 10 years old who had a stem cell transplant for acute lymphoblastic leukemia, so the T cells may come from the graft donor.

As DNA, the CDR3 is TGCAGTGCTAGCCAAATCCGACAGGAGCCTAATTCACCCCTCCACTTT. It translates to CSASQIRQEPNSPLHF. J is TRBJ1-6 and V is TRBV20-1; weak D call: TRBD1 (6 bases). The CDR3 contains 16 residues. V was pared by 3 bases and J by 6 bases, with 18 bases between. Germline CDR1 is DFQATT and CDR2 is SNEGSKA (reference sequence).

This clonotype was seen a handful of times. CDR3 in amino acids: CASSDWDPANYGYTF. The CDR3 bases are TGTGCCAGCAGTGACTGGGACCCCGCTAACTATGGCTACACCTTC. This rearrangement joins TRBV2 to TRBJ1-2, with D possibly TRBD1 on 5 matching bases. CDR1 and CDR2 (germline): SNHLY, FYNNEI. The CDR3 covers 15 residues. Trimming stripped 3 bases from V and 0 bases from J, with 11 bases between. Using reference TRBV2 and TRBJ1-2 for the parts outside the CDR3, the full variable domain is EPEVTQTPSHQVTQMGQEVILRCVPISNHLYFYWYRQILGQKVEFLVSFYNNEISEKSEIFDDQFSVERPDGSNFTLKIRSTKLEDSAMYFCASSDWDPANYGYTFGSGTRLTVV.

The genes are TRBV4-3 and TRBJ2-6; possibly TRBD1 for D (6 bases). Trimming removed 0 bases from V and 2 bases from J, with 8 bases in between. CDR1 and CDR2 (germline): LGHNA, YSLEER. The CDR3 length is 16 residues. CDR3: CASSQDQGTGANVLTF. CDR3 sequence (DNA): TGCGCCAGCAGCCAAGACCAGGGGACTGGGGCCAACGTCCTGACTTTC.

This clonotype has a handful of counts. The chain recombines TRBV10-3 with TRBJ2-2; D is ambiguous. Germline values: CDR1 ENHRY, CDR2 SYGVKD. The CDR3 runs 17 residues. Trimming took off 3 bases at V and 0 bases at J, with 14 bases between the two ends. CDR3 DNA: TGTGCCATCAGTGAATGGGGTGGATGGGCGAACACCGGGGAGCTGTTTTTT. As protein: CAISEWGGWANTGELFF.

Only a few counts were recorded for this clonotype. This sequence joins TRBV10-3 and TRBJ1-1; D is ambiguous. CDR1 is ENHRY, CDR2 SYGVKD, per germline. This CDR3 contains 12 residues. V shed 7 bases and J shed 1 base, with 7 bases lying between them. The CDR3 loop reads CAIKRANTEAFF. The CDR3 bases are TGTGCCATCAAACGGGCGAACACTGAAGCTTTCTTT.

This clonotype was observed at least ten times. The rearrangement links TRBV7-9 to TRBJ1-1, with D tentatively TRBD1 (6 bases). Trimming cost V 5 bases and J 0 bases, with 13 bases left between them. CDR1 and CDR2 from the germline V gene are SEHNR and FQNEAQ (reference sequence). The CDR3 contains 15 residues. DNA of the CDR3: TGTGCCAGCAGCGAAGGCAGGGGAATGAACACTGAAGCTTTCTTT. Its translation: CASSEGRGMNTEAFF.

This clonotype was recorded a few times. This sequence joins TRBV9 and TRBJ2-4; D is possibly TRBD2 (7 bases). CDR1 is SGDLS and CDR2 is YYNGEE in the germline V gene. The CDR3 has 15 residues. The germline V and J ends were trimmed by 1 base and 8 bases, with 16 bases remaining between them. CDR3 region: CASSVSGGRWDIQYF. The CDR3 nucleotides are TGTGCCAGCAGCGTATCCGGGGGGCGCTGGGACATTCAGTACTTC.

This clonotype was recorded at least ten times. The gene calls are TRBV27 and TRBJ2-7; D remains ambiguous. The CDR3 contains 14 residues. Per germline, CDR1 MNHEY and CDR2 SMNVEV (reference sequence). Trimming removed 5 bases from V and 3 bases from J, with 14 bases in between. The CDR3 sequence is CASSVHPNYYEQYF. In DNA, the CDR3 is TGTGCCAGCAGTGTACACCCAAACTACTACGAGCAGTACTTC.

CDR3 loop: CASSQEEKFGDTQYF. CDR3 sequence (DNA): TGCGCCAGCAGCCAAGAGGAGAAATTCGGGGATACGCAGTATTTT. The chain carries TRBV4-3 and TRBJ2-3, with D hard to call. Germline V lookup: CDR1 LGHNA, CDR2 YSLEER. Between the trimmed V and J ends, which lost 0 bases and 6 bases, there was a span of 13 bases. The CDR3 has 15 amino acids.

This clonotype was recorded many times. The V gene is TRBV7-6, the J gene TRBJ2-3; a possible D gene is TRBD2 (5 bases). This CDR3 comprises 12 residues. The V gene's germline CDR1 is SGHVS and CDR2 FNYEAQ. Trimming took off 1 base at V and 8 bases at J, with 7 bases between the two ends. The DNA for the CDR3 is TGTGCCAGCAGCTTAGTCACTAGTACGCAGTATTTT. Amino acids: CASSLVTSTQYF. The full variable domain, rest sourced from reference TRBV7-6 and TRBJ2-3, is GAGVSQSPRYKVTKRGQDVALRCDPISGHVSLYWYRQALGQGPEFLTYFNYEAQQDKSGLPNDRFSAERPEGSISTLTIQRTEQRDSAMYRCASSLVTSTQYFGPGTRLTVL.

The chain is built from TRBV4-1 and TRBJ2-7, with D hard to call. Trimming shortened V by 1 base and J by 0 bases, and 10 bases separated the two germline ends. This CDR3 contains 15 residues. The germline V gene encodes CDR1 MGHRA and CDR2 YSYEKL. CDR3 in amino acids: CASSQVQHLSYEQYF. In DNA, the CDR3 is TGCGCCAGCAGCCAAGTCCAGCACCTCTCCTACGAGCAGTACTTC.

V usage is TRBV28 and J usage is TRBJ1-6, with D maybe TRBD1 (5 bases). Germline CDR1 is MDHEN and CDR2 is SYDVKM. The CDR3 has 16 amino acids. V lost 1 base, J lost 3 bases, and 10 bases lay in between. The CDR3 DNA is TGTGCCAGCAGTTTATCGGGGGGGATCTATAATTCACCCCTCCACTTT. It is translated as CASSLSGGIYNSPLHF.

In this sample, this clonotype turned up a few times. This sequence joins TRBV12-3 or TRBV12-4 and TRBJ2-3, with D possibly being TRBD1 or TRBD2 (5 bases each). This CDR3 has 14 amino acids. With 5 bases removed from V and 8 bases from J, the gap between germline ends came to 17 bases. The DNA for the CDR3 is TGTGCCAGCAGTCCGGGACCGAGAGACGCTACGCAGTATTTT. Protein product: CASSPGPRDATQYF.

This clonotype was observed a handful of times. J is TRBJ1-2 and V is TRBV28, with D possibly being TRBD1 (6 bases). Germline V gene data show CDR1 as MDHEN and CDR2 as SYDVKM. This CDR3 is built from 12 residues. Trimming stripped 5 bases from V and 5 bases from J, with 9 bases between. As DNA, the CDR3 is TGTGCCAGCAGTCGACAGGCATATGGCTACACCTTC. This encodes CASSRQAYGYTF.

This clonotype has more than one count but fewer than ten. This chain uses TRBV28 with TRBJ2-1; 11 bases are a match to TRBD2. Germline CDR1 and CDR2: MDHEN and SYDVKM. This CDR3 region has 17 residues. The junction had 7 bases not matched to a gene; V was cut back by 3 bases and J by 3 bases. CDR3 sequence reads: CASSLSLAGGVYNEQFF. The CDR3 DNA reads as TGTGCCAGCAGTTTGTCCCTAGCGGGAGGCGTCTACAATGAGCAGTTCTTC.

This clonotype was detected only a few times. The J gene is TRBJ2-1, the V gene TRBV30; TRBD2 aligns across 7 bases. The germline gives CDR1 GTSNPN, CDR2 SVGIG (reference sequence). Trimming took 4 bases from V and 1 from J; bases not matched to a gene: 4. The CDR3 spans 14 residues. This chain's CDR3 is CAWNRAGSYNEQFF. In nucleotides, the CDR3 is TGTGCCTGGAATCGAGCGGGGTCCTACAATGAGCAGTTCTTC.

The CDR3 bases are TGTGCCAGCAGCTTAGGTCGGGGAGAAGAGACCCAGTACTTC. Its protein is CASSLGRGEETQYF. This rearrangement joins TRBV7-9 to TRBJ2-5; possibly TRBD2 for D (5 bases). The V and J ends lost 1 base and 3 bases respectively, with 9 bases between them. Per the germline V gene, CDR1 is SEHNR and CDR2 is FQNEAQ (reference sequence). The CDR3 runs to 14 residues.